This paragraph reports one T cell receptor (beta chain). Its antigen is unidentified. This sample was included in a study of identical twins. Whole-study findings and limits: Insertions were reduced in abundant cord blood beta clonotypes but not in memory repertoires.

TCRdb independently ran MiXCR on the 5' RACE reads; one entry per CDR3 protein. The data contain some 1,600,000 distinct CDR3 sequences, about 32% of them seen just once; the ten biggest clones take up around 0.25%. CDR3 length: 14 amino acids. V lost 3 bases to trimming and J lost 0 bases, with 11 bases between them. Germline CDR1 is SQVTM and CDR2 is ANQGSEA. There were only healthy Caucasians among the donors. The sample comprised cord blood. The chain has TRBV29-1 and TRBJ1-1; D is unresolved. The receptor was derived from a newborn girl in good health. The chain's CDR3 is CSVDPERMNTEAFF. The CDR3 coding sequence is TGCAGCGTTGATCCTGAAAGGATGAACACTGAAGCTTTCTTT.